These 5 T cell receptor beta chains came from one sample sequenced in a study of naive and memory T cell subsets. Two oligonucleotides, mixed equimolar, formed the beta constant-region primer covering TRBC1 and TRBC2. Four rounds of PCR amplified the ligated cDNA using nested alpha and beta constant-region primers plus SP2. Via MiXCR, TCRdb re-called the UMI-ligation and nested PCR reads, giving one row per CDR3 protein. This table holds roughly 150,000 distinct CDR3 sequences, approximately 20% found once. Overall study results and limits: A few larger clonotypes appeared in naive repertoires, especially CD8, possibly memory cells re-expressing CD45RA.

Their cognate antigens are unknown. Sequencing input: naive CD8+ T cells from blood. These TCRs come from a human donor in good health.

V and J are TRBV7-6 and TRBJ2-7, with D perhaps matching TRBD1 (6 bases). The CDR3 totals 14 residues. CDR1 and CDR2 from the germline V gene are SGHVS and FNYEAQ. V lost 5 bases and J lost 3, with 14 bases in between. The CDR3, as DNA: TGTGCCAGCAGCGAACAGGGAGAGGGCTACGAGCAGTACTTC. It is translated as CASSEQGEGYEQYF.

This clonotype appeared a few times. The chain uses TRBV12-5 and TRBJ2-7; TRBD1 matches at 10 bases. The length of the CDR3 is 15 residues. Germline assignment: CDR1 LGHNT and CDR2 FRNRAP. The V segment lost 1 base and the J segment 7 bases; nucleotides outside the gene matches: 7. CDR3: CASGLGGTGEREQYF. The CDR3, as DNA: TGTGCTAGTGGTTTGGGGGGGACAGGGGAGCGGGAGCAGTACTTC.

This clonotype occurred a few times. The rearrangement joins TRBV7-9 to TRBJ1-2; D is undetermined. Trimming took 4 bases from V and 4 from J, leaving 16 bases between them. The CDR3 is 15 amino acids. Germline lookup yields CDR1 SEHNR and CDR2 FQNEAQ (reference sequence). The CDR3 sequence: CASSSVSRDVYGYTF. The CDR3 region has the DNA TGTGCCAGCAGCTCCGTATCAAGGGATGTCTATGGCTACACCTTC.

The rearrangement joins TRBV3-1 to TRBJ2-7; maybe TRBD2 (6 bases). V was cut by 1 base and J by 3 bases, with 10 bases left in between. The CDR3 spans 14 residues. CDR1 and CDR2 (germline): LGHDT, YNNKEL (reference sequence). CDR3 loop: CASSQGGVNYEQYF. Here the CDR3 DNA reads TGTGCCAGCAGCCAAGGCGGGGTGAACTACGAGCAGTACTTC.

In its sample, this clonotype was seen a few times. This chain joins TRBV19 and TRBJ2-1; D might be TRBD2 (5 bases). This CDR3 is built from 12 residues. Per the germline V gene, CDR1 is LNHDA and CDR2 is SQIVND (reference sequence). V gave up 9 bases and J gave up 1 base, with 7 bases separating them. The CDR3 loop reads CASRRSYNEQFF. Here the CDR3 DNA reads TGTGCCAGCCGGAGGTCCTACAATGAGCAGTTCTTC.